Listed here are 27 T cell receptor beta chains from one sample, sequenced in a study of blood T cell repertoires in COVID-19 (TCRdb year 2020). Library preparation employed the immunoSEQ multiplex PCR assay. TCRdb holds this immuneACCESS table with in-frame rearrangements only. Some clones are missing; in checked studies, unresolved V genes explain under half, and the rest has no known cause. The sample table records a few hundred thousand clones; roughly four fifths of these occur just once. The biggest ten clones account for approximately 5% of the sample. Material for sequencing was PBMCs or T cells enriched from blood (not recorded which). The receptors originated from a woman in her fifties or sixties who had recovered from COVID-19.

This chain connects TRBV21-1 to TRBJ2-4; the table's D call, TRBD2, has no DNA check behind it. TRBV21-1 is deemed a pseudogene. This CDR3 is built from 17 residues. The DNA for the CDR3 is TGTGCCAGCAGCAAAGAGCCCCCGGCTAGTCCCAAAAACATTCAGTACTTC. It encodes CASSKEPPASPKNIQYF.

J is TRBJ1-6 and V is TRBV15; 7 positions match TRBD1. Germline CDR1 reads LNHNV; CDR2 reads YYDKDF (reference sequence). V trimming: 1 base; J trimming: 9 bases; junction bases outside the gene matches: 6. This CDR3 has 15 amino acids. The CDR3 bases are TGTGCCACCAGCAGAGCCGGGACAGACTTTTCACCCCTCCACTTT. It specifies CATSRAGTDFSPLHF.

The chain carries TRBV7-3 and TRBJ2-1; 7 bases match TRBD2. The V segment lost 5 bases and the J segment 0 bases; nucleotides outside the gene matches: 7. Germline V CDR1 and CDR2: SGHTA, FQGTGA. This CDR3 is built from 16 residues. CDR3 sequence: CASSPGGRSSYNEQFF. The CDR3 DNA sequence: TGTGCCAGCAGCCCCGGCGGGAGAAGCTCCTACAATGAGCAGTTCTTC. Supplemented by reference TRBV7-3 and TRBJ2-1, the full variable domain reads GAGVSQTPSNKVTEKGKYVELRCDPISGHTALYWYRQSLGQGPEFLIYFQGTGAADDSGLPNDRFFAVRPEGSVSTLKIQRTERGDSAVYLCASSPGGRSSYNEQFFGPGTRLTVL.

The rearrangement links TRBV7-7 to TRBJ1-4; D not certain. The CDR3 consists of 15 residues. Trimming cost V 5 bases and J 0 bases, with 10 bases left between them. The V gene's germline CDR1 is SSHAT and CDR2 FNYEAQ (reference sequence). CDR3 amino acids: CASSPSSATNEKLFF. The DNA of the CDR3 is TGTGCCAGCAGCCCTTCTTCCGCAACTAATGAAAAACTGTTTTTT.

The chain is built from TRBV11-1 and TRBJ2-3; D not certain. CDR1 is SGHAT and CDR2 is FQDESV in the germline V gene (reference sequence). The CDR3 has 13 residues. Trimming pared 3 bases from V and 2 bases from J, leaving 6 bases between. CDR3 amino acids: CASSFRATDTQYF. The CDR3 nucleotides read TGTGCCAGCAGCTTCCGAGCCACAGATACGCAGTATTTT. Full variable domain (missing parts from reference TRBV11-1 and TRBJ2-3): EAEVAQSPRYKITEKSQAVAFWCDPISGHATLYWYRQILGQGPELLVQFQDESVVDDSQLPKDRFSAERLKGVDSTLKIQPAELGDSAMYLCASSFRATDTQYFGPGTRLTVL.

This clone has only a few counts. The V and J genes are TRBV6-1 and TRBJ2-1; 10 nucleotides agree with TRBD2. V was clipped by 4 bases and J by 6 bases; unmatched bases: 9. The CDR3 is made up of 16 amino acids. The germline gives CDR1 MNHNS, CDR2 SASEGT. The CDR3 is CASSVRTSGSGNEQFF. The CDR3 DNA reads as TGTGCCAGCAGTGTAAGGACTAGCGGATCGGGCAATGAGCAGTTCTTC.

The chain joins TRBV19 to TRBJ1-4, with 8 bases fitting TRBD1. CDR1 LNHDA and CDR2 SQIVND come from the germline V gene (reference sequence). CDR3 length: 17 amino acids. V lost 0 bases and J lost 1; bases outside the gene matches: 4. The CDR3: CASSIEGQALTNEKLFF. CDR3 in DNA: TGTGCCAGTAGTATAGAGGGACAGGCGTTAACTAATGAAAAACTGTTTTTT.

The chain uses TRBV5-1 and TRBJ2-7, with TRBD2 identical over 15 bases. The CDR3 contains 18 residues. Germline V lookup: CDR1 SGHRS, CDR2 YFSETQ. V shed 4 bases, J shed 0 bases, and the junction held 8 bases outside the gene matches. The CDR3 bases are TGCGCCAGCAGCGGGGGACTAGCGGGAGGCTCCCCCTCCTACGAGCAGTACTTC. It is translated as CASSGGLAGGSPSYEQYF. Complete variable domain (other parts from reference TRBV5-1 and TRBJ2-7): KAGVTQTPRYLIKTRGQQVTLSCSPISGHRSVSWYQQTPGQGLQFLFEYFSETQRNKGNFPGRFSGRQFSNSRSEMNVSTLELGDSALYLCASSGGLAGGSPSYEQYFGPGTRLTVT.

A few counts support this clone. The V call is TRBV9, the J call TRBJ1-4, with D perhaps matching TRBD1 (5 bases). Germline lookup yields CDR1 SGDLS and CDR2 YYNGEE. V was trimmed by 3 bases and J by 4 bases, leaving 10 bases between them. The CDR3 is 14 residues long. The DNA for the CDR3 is TGTGCCAGCAGCGAGGGGAATCTTAATGAAAAACTGTTTTTT. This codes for CASSEGNLNEKLFF.

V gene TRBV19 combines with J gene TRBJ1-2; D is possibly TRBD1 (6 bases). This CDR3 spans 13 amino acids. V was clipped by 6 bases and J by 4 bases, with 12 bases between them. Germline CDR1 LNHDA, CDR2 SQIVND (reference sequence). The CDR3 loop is CASRPKGVYGYTF. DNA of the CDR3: TGTGCCAGTAGACCCAAGGGGGTCTATGGCTACACCTTC.

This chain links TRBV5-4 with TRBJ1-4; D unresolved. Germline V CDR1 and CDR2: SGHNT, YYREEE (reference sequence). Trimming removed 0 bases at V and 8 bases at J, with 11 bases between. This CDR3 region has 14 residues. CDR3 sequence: CASSLGAGEEKLFF. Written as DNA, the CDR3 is TGTGCCAGCAGCTTGGGGGCTGGGGAGGAAAAACTGTTTTTT.

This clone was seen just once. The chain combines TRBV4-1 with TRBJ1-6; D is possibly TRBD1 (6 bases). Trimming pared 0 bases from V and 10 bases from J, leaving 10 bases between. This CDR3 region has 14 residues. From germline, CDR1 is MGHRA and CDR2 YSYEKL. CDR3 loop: CASSQEQGPSPLHF. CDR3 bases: TGCGCCAGCAGCCAAGAACAGGGACCCTCACCCCTCCACTTT.

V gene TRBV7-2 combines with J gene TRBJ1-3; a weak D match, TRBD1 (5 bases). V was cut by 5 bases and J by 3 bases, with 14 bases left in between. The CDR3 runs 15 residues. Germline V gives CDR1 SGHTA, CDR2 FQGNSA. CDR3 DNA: TGTGCCAGCAGCCCTACGCAGGGTCATGGAAACACCATATATTTT. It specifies CASSPTQGHGNTIYF. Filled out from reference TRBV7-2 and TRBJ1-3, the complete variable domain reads GAGVSQSPSNKVTEKGKDVELRCDPISGHTALYWYRQSLGQGLEFLIYFQGNSAPDKSGLPSDRFSAERTGGSVSTLTIQRTQQEDSAVYLCASSPTQGHGNTIYFGEGSWLTVV.

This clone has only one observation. CDR3 nucleotides: TGTGCCAGCCGTCCCCTCACAGGGTCCTACGAGCAGTACTTC. Protein: CASRPLTGSYEQYF. The V gene is TRBV27, the J gene TRBJ2-7, with a tentative D call TRBD1 (6 bases). V lost 8 bases, J lost 1 base, and 15 bases lay in between. The CDR3 sequence is 14 residues long. The germline V gene encodes CDR1 MNHEY and CDR2 SMNVEV (reference sequence).

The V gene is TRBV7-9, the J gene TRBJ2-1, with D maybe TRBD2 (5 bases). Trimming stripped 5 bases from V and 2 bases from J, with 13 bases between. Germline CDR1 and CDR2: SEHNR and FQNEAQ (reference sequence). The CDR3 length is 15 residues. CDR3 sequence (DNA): TGTGCCAGCAGCGAGGGCGACCTAACCTACAATGAGCAGTTCTTC. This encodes CASSEGDLTYNEQFF.

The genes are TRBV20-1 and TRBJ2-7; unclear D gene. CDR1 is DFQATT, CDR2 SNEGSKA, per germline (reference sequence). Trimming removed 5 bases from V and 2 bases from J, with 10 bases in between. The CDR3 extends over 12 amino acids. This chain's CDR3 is CSAGVAPYEQYF. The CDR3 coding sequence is TGCAGTGCTGGTGTAGCCCCCTACGAGCAGTACTTC.

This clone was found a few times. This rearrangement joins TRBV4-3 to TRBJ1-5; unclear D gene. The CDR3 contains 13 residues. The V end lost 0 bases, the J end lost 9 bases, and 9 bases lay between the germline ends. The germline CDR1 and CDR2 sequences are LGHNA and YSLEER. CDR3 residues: CASSQDVAGPQHF. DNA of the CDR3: TGCGCCAGCAGCCAAGATGTGGCAGGGCCCCAGCATTTT.

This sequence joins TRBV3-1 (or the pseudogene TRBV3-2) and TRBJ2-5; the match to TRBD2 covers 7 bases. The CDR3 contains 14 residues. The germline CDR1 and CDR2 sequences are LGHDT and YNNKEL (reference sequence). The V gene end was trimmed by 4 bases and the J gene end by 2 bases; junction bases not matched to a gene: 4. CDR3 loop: CASSLTGGQETQYF. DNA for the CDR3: TGTGCCAGCAGCCTAACGGGGGGACAAGAGACCCAGTACTTC.

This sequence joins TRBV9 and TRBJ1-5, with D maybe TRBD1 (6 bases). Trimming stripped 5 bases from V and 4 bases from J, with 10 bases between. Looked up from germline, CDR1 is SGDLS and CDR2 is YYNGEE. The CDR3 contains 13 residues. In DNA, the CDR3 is TGTGCCAGCAGTCCGGGGACAAATCAGCCCCAGCATTTT. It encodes CASSPGTNQPQHF.

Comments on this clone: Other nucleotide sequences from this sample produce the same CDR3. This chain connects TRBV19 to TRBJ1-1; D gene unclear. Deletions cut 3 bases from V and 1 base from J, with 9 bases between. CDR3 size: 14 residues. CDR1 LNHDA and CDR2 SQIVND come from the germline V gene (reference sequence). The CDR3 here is CASSIGSGNTEAFF. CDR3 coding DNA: TGTGCCAGTAGTATCGGATCAGGGAACACTGAAGCTTTCTTT. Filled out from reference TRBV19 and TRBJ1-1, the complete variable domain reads DGGITQSPKYLFRKEGQNVTLSCEQNLNHDAMYWYRQDPGQGLRLIYYSQIVNDFQKGDIAEGYSVSREKKESFPLTVTSAQKNPTAFYLCASSIGSGNTEAFFGQGTRLTVV.

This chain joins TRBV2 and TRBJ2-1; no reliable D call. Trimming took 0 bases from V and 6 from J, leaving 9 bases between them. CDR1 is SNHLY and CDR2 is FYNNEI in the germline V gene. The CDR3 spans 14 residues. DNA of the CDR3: TGTGCCAGCAGTGAAGCATTCCCGGGCAATGAGCAGTTCTTC. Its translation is CASSEAFPGNEQFF.

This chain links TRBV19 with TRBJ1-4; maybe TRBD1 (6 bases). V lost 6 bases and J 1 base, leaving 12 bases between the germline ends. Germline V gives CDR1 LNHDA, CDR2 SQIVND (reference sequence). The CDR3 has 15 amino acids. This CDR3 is CASSRTGLTNEKLFF. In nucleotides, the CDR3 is TGTGCCAGTAGCCGAACAGGGCTAACTAATGAAAAACTGTTTTTT. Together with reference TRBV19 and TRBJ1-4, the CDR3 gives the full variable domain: DGGITQSPKYLFRKEGQNVTLSCEQNLNHDAMYWYRQDPGQGLRLIYYSQIVNDFQKGDIAEGYSVSREKKESFPLTVTSAQKNPTAFYLCASSRTGLTNEKLFFGSGTQLSVL.

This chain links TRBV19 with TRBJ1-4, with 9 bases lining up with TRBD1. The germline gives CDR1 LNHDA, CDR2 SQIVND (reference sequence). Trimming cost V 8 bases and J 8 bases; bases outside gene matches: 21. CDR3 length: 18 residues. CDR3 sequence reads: CASWGRDRGYGLGEKLFF. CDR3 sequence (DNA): TGTGCCAGTTGGGGGAGAGACAGGGGGTACGGGTTAGGAGAAAAACTGTTTTTT.

The CDR3 nucleotides are TGTGCCGGGGGGCGAGGCGGGAGTCTCCATGAGCAGTTCTTC. As protein: CAGGRGGSLHEQFF. The chain has TRBV7-9 and TRBJ2-1, with TRBD2 as a possible D gene (7 bases). CDR1 is SEHNR and CDR2 is FQNEAQ in the germline V gene (reference sequence). The CDR3 has 14 amino acids. The V end lost 11 bases, the J end lost 8 bases, and 22 bases lay between the germline ends.

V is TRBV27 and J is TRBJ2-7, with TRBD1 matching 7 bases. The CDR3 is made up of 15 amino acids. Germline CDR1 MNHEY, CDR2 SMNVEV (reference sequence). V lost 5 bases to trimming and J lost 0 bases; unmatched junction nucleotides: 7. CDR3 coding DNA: TGTGCCAGCAGTATCGGACAGGCGAGCTCCTACGAGCAGTACTTC. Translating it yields CASSIGQASSYEQYF.

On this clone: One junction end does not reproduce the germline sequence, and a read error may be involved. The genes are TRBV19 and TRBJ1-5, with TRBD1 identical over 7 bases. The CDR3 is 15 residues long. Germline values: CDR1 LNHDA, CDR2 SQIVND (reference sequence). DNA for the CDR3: TGTGCCAGTAATATACAGGGGTATAGCAATCAGCCCCAGCATTTT. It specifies CASNIQGYSNQPQHF.

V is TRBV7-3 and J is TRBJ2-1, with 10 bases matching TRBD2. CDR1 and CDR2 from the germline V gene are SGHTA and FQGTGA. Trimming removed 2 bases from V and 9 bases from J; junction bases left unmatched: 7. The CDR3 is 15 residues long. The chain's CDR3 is CASSLVLAGAGEQFF. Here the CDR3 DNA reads TGTGCCAGCAGCTTAGTTCTAGCGGGAGCGGGTGAGCAGTTCTTC.